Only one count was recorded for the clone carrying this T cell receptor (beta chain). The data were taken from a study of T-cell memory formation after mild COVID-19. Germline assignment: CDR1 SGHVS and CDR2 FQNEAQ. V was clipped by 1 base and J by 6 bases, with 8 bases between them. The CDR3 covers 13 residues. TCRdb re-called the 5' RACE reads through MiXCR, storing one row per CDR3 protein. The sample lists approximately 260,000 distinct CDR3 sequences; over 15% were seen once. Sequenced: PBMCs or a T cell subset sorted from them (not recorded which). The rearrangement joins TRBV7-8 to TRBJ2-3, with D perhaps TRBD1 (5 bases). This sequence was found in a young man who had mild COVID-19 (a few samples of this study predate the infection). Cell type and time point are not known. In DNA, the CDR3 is TGTGCCAGCAGCTTAGAGGGGTTGGATACGCAGTATTTT. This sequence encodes CASSLEGLDTQYF.